The 5 T cell receptor beta chains below were found in one sample sequenced in a study of cytomegalovirus exposure and HLA in healthy donors. The PCR employed 60 Vbeta primers together with 13 Jbeta primers. Assay used: immunoSEQ multiplex PCR; TCRdb lists only in-frame clones, some missing. The sample records about 170,000 clones, 70% to 80% being singletons. Sequencing was done on a sample of PBMCs. Receptors were obtained from a woman in her forties or fifties in good health and CMV-seronegative.

This sequence joins TRBV28 and TRBJ2-7; D may be TRBD2 (6 bases). The V and J ends lost 3 bases and 5 bases respectively, with 11 bases between them. From germline, CDR1 is MDHEN and CDR2 SYDVKM. The CDR3 contains 13 residues. CDR3 sequence: CASSFRGFHEQYF. Written as DNA, the CDR3 is TGTGCCAGCAGTTTTCGGGGGTTCCACGAGCAGTACTTC. The full variable domain, completed using reference TRBV28 and TRBJ2-7, is DVKVTQSSRYLVKRTGEKVFLECVQDMDHENMFWYRQDPGLGLRLIYFSYDVKMKEKGDIPEGYSVSREKKERFSLILESASTNQTSMYLCASSFRGFHEQYFGPGTRLTVT.

The V gene is TRBV28, the J gene TRBJ2-3, with D perhaps matching TRBD2 (6 bases). Germline V gene data show CDR1 as MDHEN and CDR2 as SYDVKM. The CDR3 has 17 residues. V shed 6 bases and J shed 0 bases, with 19 bases lying between them. For the CDR3, the DNA is TGTGCCAGCAGCGTAACAAGGTTGGAGGGGAGCACAGATACGCAGTATTTT. Translated, it gives CASSVTRLEGSTDTQYF.

This chain links TRBV2 with TRBJ2-3; 11 bases are shared with TRBD2. Germline trimming cut 4 bases from V and 2 bases from J; bases unmatched to any gene: 11. Germline V lookup: CDR1 SNHLY, CDR2 FYNNEI. CDR3 size: 18 residues. The CDR3 reads CASSGNPRGLAATDTQYF. Written as DNA, the CDR3 is TGTGCCAGCAGTGGCAATCCCCGGGGACTAGCGGCCACAGATACGCAGTATTTT.

Note on this clone: This sample also contains other DNA sequences that code for the same CDR3. The chain is built from TRBV5-1 and TRBJ1-5, with 11 bases matching TRBD1. V lost 4 bases to trimming and J lost 5 bases; unmatched junction nucleotides: 2. Germline-derived CDR1 and CDR2 are SGHRS and YFSETQ. The CDR3 runs to 14 residues. This chain's CDR3 is CASSLGQGDQPQHF. CDR3 bases: TGCGCCAGCAGCCTGGGACAGGGGGATCAGCCCCAGCATTTT.

The chain joins TRBV5-1 to TRBJ2-2, with TRBD2 matching over 12 bases. The V gene's germline CDR1 is SGHRS and CDR2 YFSETQ. This CDR3 has 16 amino acids. The ends lost 5 bases at V and 4 bases at J; junction bases unmatched: 6. The CDR3 spells CASRQTSGSGTGELFF. The DNA of the CDR3 is TGCGCCAGCAGACAGACTAGCGGGAGTGGCACCGGGGAGCTGTTTTTT.